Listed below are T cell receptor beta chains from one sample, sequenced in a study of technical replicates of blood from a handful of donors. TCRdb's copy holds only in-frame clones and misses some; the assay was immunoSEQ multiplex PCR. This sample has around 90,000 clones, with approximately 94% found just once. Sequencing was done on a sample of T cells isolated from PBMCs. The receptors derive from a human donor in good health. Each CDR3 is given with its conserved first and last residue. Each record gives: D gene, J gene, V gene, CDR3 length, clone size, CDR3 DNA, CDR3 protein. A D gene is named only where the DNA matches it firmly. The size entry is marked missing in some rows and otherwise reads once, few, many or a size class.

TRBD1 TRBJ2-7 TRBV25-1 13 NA TGTGCCAGCAGGCGGGACAGGGCCCGCGAGCAGTACTTC CASRRDRAREQYF
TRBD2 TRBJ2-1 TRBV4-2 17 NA TGTGCCAGCAGCCAAGTTCCGGGACTAGCGGGGGAGAATGAGCAGTTCTTC CASSQVPGLAGENEQFF
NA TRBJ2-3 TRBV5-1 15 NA TGCGCCAGCAGCTTGGGCCAGGGGAGGGCAGATACGCAGTATTTT CASSLGQGRADTQYF
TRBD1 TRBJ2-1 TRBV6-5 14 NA TGTGCCAGCAGTCCAGGACAGGCATACAATGAGCAGTTCTTC CASSPGQAYNEQFF
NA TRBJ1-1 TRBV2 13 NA TGTGCCAGCAGTGACGAGCTGGACACTGAAGCTTTCTTT CASSDELDTEAFF
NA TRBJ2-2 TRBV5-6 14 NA TGTGCCAGCAGCCTCTGGTCAGGGACCGGGGAGCTGTTTTTT CASSLWSGTGELFF
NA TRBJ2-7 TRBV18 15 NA TGTGCCAGCTCACCCGGCGCGGATAGATACTACGAGCAGTACTTC CASSPGADRYYEQYF
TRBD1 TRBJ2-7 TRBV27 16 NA TGTGCCAGCAGTTTATTGGGACAGGGGGCCATATACGAGCAGTACTTC CASSLLGQGAIYEQYF
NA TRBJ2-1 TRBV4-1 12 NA TGCGCCAGCAGCCAAGATGGCGGTGAGCAGTTCTTC CASSQDGGEQFF
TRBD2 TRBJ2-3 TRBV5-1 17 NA TGCGCCAGCAGCTTGGGCGGGACTAGCGGGGGCGGAGATACGCAGTATTTT CASSLGGTSGGGDTQYF
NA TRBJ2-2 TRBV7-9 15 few TGTGCCAGCAGCTTCAATCAGGGGAACACCGGGGAGCTGTTTTTT CASSFNQGNTGELFF
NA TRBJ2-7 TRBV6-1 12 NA TGTGCCAGCAATACAGTCTACTACGAGCAGTACTTC CASNTVYYEQYF
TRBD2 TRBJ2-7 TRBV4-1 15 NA TGCGCCAGCAGCCAAGCTAGCGGGAATTCGTACGAGCAGTACTTC CASSQASGNSYEQYF
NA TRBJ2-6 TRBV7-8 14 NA TGTGCCAGCAGCAATGGAGTCTCTTCCAACGTCCTGACTTTC CASSNGVSSNVLTF
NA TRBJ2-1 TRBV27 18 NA TGTGCCAGCAGTTTATCGGTTTGGAGGGGAGAAAGGAACAATGAGCAGTTCTTC CASSLSVWRGERNNEQFF
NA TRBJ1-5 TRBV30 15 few TGTGCCTGGAGGGCCCCAGGTTATAGCAATCAGCCCCAGCATTTT CAWRAPGYSNQPQHF
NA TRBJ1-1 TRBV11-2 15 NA TGTGCCAGCAGCCTGGCAGGGTATGGGGGGACTGAAGCTTTCTTT CASSLAGYGGTEAFF
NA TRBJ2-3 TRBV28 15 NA TGTGCCAGCAGTTTCGACAGGAGAATCACAGATACGCAGTATTTT CASSFDRRITDTQYF
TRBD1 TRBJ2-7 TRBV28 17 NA TGTGCCAGCAGAGGCCAGGGGGCTGGGCGGGACCACTACGAGCAGTACTTC CASRGQGAGRDHYEQYF
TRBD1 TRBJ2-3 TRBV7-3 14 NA TGTGCCAGCAGTGAGGCAGGGGGCGCAGATACGCAGTATTTT CASSEAGGADTQYF
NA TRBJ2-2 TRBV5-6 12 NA TGTGCCAGCAGCTTTTCGGTCGGGGAGCTGTTTTTT CASSFSVGELFF
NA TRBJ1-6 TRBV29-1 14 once TGCAGCGTTCCGGCCATCGGAGGAGATTCACCCCTCCACTTT CSVPAIGGDSPLHF
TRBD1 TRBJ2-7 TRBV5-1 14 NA TGCGCCAGCACTTCGACGGACAGGTTTTACGAGCAGTACTTC CASTSTDRFYEQYF
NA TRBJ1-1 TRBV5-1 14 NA TGCGCCAGCAGCTTGGGGGCCCCGAACACTGAAGCTTTCTTT CASSLGAPNTEAFF
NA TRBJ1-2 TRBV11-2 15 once TGTGCCAGCAGCTTCCCACAGGGTTACGGACATGGCTACACCTTC CASSFPQGYGHGYTF
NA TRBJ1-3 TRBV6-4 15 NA TGTGCCAGCAGTGCCCGGGCAGGGTCTGGAAACACCATATATTTT CASSARAGSGNTIYF
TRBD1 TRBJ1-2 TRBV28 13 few TGTGCCAGCAGGGGGCAGGGGGGTTTGGGGTACACCTTC CASRGQGGLGYTF
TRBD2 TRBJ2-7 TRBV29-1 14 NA TGCAGCGCCGAACTAGCGGCACAGCGTGAAGAGCAGTACTTC CSAELAAQREEQYF
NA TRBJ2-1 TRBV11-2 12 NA TGTGCCAGCAGCTTAGTCCCAGGTATGCAGTTCTTC CASSLVPGMQFF
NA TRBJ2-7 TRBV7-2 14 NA TGTGCCAGCAGCCCCCGACGGGTTCCCTACGAGCAGTACTTC CASSPRRVPYEQYF
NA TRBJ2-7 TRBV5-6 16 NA TGTGCCAGCAGCTTGAAATTGGGGCCCCGGTCCTACGAGCAGTACTTC CASSLKLGPRSYEQYF
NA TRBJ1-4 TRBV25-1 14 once TGTGCCAGCAGTGAATTAGGGAGGTTGGGAAAACTGTTTTTT CASSELGRLGKLFF
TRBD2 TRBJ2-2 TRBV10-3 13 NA TGTGCCGCTACTGAGCGGGAGACCGGGGAGCTGTTTTTT CAATERETGELFF
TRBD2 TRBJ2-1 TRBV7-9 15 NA TGTGCCAGCACTCCGACTAGCGGGGGGGCGGGTGAGCAGTTCTTC CASTPTSGGAGEQFF
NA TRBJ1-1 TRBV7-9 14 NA TGTGCCAGCAGACCCGGACGGAGGGACACTGAAGCTTTCTTT CASRPGRRDTEAFF
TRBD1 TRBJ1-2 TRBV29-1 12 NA TGCAGCGTTGATCAGGGGGCGAGAGGCTACACCTTC CSVDQGARGYTF
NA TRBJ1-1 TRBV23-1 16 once TGCGCCAGCCCTGGTCATTGGACAAGAGGGAACACTGAAGCTTTCTTT CASPGHWTRGNTEAFF
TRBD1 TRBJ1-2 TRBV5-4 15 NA TGTGCCAGCAGTACCGGGACAGGGGGTTCCTATGGCTACACCTTC CASSTGTGGSYGYTF
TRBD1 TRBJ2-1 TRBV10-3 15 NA TGTGCCATCAGTGAGAATCAGGGGGCTTACAATGAGCAGTTCTTC CAISENQGAYNEQFF
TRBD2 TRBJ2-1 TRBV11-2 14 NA TGTGCCAGCAGCGGGACTAGCGGGAGTTATGAGCAGTTCTTC CASSGTSGSYEQFF
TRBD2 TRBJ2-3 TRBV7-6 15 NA TGTGCCAGCAGCTTAGGGGGAGGGCCAGATGATACGCAGTATTTT CASSLGGGPDDTQYF
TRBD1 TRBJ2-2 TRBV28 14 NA TGTGCCAGCAGTTTAGAGCAGGGGGCCGGGGAGCTGTTTTTT CASSLEQGAGELFF
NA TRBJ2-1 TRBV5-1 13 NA TGCGCCAGCAGCTCCTGGGACATGCGGGAGCAGTTCTTC CASSSWDMREQFF
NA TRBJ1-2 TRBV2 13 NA TGTGCCAGCATGCCGACAGGCGCCTATGGCTACACCTTC CASMPTGAYGYTF
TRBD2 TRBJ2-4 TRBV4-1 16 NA TGCGCCAGCAGCCAAGCTGCGGGAGCTCATCGAAACATTCAGTACTTC CASSQAAGAHRNIQYF
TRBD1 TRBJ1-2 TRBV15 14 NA TGTGCCACCAGCAGAGAGTCAGGGGGTATAGGCTACACCTTC CATSRESGGIGYTF
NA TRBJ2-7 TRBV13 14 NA TGTGCCAGCAGCTTGAGTGGGCGCCAATACGAGCAGTACTTC CASSLSGRQYEQYF
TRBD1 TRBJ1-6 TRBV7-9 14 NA TGTGCCAGCAGCCCAGGACAGGGCTCTTCACCCCTCCACTTT CASSPGQGSSPLHF
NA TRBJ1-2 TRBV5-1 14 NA TGCGCCAGCAGATCGGGGTCAGAGTTGGGGGGCTACACCTTC CASRSGSELGGYTF
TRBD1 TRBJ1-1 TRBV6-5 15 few TGTGCCAGTATCATGAGACAGGGGGCGAGCACTGAAGCTTTCTTT CASIMRQGASTEAFF